Listed here is a single TCR beta chain. Germline V gene sequence: CDR1 LGHNA, CDR2 YSLEER. After removal of 5 bases from V and 3 bases from J, the junction contained 6 bases not matched to a gene. This CDR3 contains 15 residues. The entry originates in a study of cytomegalovirus exposure and HLA in healthy donors. 60 Vbeta and 13 Jbeta primers were used in PCR. Method: immunoSEQ multiplex PCR; TCRdb's copy keeps in-frame clones and lacks some. The repertoire holds about 150,000 clones, with approximately 79% as singletons. The chain is built from TRBV4-3 and TRBJ2-2, with TRBD2 identical over 7 bases. The TCR was taken from a young man in good health and CMV-seropositive. Material: PBMCs. The CDR3 is CASSLLAHHTGELFF. For the CDR3, the DNA is TGCGCCAGCAGCTTACTAGCGCATCACACCGGGGAGCTGTTTTTT.